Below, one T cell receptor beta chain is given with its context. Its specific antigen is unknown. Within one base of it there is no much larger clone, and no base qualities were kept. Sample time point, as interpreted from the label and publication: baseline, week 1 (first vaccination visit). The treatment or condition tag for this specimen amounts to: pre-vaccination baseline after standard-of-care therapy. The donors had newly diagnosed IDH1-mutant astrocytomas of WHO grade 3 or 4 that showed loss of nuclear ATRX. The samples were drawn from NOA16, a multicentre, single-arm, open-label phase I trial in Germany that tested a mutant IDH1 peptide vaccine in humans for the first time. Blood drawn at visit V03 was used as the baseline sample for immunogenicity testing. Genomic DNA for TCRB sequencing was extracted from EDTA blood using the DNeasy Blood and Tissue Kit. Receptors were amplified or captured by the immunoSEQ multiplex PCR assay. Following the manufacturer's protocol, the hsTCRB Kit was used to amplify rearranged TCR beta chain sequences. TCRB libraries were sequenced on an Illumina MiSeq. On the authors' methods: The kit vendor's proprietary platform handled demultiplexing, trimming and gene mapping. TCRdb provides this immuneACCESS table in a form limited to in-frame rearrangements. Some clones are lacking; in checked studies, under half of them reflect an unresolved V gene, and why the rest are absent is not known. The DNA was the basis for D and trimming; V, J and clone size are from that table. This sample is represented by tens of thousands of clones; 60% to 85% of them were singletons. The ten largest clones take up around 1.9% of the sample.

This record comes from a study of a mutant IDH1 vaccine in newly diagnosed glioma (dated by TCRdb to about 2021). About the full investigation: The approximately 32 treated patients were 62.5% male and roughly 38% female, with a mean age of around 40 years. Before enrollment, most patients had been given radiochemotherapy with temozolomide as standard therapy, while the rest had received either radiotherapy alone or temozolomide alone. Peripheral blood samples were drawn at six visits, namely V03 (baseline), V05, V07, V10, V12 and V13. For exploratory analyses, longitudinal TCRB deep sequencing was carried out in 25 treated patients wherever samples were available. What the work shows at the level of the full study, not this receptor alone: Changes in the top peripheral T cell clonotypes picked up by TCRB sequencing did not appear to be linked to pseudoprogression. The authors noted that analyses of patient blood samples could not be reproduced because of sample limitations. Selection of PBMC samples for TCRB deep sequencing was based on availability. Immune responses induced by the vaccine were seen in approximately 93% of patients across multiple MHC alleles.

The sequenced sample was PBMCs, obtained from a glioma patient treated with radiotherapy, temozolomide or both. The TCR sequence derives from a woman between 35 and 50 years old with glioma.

The encoded CDR3 is CASKGTNEQYF. The nucleotide sequence reads as follows: TGTGCCAGCAAAGGGACGAACGAGCAGTACTTC. This sequence uses TRBV6-5 and TRBJ2-7, with the D call perhaps TRBD1 or TRBD2, as 5 bases match in each case. The CDR3 spans 11 residues, from the cysteine through the phenylalanine. Of the read, only the CDR3 DNA is kept; its 33 bases are in frame from base 1. V is clipped by 7 bases and J by 5 bases, and the sequence between their germline boundaries is 9 bases long. Taken from the germline V gene, the CDR1 and CDR2 loops are MNHEY and SVGAGI.